This is a list of T cell receptor beta chains from one sample in a study of blood T cell repertoires in COVID-19. Some clones are missing from TCRdb's copy, which holds only in-frame ones; the method was immunoSEQ multiplex PCR. This table has some 100,000 clones, roughly 90% appearing once. The sample taken for sequencing was peripheral blood. All receptors derive from a young man in a cohort sampled during active COVID-19. Each CDR3 is given with its conserved first and last residue. D genes are given only for firm matches. Size is omitted from some rows. Given values are once, few, many or a class for expanded clones.

cdr3_aa: CASSRGGGDTQYF
cdr3_nt: TGTGCCAGCAGCCGCGGTGGGGGCGATACGCAGTATTTT
clone_size: .
v_call: TRBV7-2
d_call: .
j_call: TRBJ2-3

cdr3_aa: CASSRTGWGSYEQYF
cdr3_nt: TGCGCCAGCAGCCGGACAGGGTGGGGCTCCTACGAGCAGTACTTC
clone_size: .
v_call: TRBV5-1
d_call: TRBD1
j_call: TRBJ2-7

cdr3_aa: CASSYRGPGRQETQYF
cdr3_nt: TGTGCCAGCAGTTACCGGGGACCAGGGAGGCAAGAGACCCAGTACTTC
clone_size: few
v_call: TRBV6-5
d_call: .
j_call: TRBJ2-5

cdr3_aa: CASSQASGGSSTDTQYF
cdr3_nt: TGTGCCAGCAGCCAAGCTAGCGGGGGGTCTAGCACAGATACGCAGTATTTT
clone_size: .
v_call: TRBV3-1/TRBV3-2
d_call: TRBD2
j_call: TRBJ2-3

cdr3_aa: CAWSEGGRGHGYTF
cdr3_nt: TGTGCCTGGAGTGAAGGTGGTAGGGGGCATGGCTACACCTTC
clone_size: .
v_call: TRBV30
d_call: TRBD1
j_call: TRBJ1-2

cdr3_aa: CATSDFNTDRGLYNEQFF
cdr3_nt: TGTGCCACCAGTGATTTCAATACCGACAGGGGCCTCTACAATGAGCAGTTCTTC
clone_size: .
v_call: TRBV24-1
d_call: TRBD1
j_call: TRBJ2-1

cdr3_aa: CASSLSLSPLHF
cdr3_nt: TGTGCCAGCAGCTTATCCCTTTCACCCCTCCACTTT
clone_size: once
v_call: TRBV7-9
d_call: .
j_call: TRBJ1-6

cdr3_aa: CASSLAQGRTGELFF
cdr3_nt: TGTGCCAGCAGCTTAGCCCAGGGTCGAACCGGGGAGCTGTTTTTT
clone_size: .
v_call: TRBV7-9
d_call: .
j_call: TRBJ2-2

cdr3_aa: CASSYSTAYTEAFF
cdr3_nt: TGTGCCAGCAGTTACTCGACAGCCTACACTGAAGCTTTCTTT
clone_size: .
v_call: TRBV6-2/TRBV6-3
d_call: .
j_call: TRBJ1-1

cdr3_aa: CASVPRGNYNEQFF
cdr3_nt: TGTGCCAGCGTCCCGCGGGGGAATTACAATGAGCAGTTCTTC
clone_size: .
v_call: TRBV6-5
d_call: TRBD2
j_call: TRBJ2-1

cdr3_aa: CATGTSTDTQYF
cdr3_nt: TGTGCCACAGGAACTAGCACAGATACGCAGTATTTT
clone_size: few
v_call: TRBV7-9
d_call: .
j_call: TRBJ2-3

cdr3_aa: CASSRPGLGAFF
cdr3_nt: TGTGCCAGCAGCCGCCCGGGACTTGGGGCTTTCTTT
clone_size: once
v_call: TRBV28
d_call: .
j_call: TRBJ1-1

cdr3_aa: CASSPTSTSVHNEQFF
cdr3_nt: TGTGCCAGCTCACCGACCTCGACTAGCGTCCACAATGAGCAGTTCTTC
clone_size: .
v_call: TRBV18
d_call: TRBD2
j_call: TRBJ2-1

cdr3_aa: CASSFGFFLADSPLHF
cdr3_nt: TGTGCCAGCAGTTTCGGGTTTTTTCTAGCGGATTCACCCCTCCACTTT
clone_size: .
v_call: TRBV6-2/TRBV6-3
d_call: .
j_call: TRBJ1-6

cdr3_aa: CASRPQGSNEQFF
cdr3_nt: TGTGCCAGCAGACCACAGGGATCCAATGAGCAGTTCTTC
clone_size: .
v_call: TRBV7-2
d_call: .
j_call: TRBJ2-1

cdr3_aa: CASSEYGPDGYTF
cdr3_nt: TGTGCCAGCAGTGAATATGGTCCGGATGGCTACACCTTC
clone_size: once
v_call: TRBV25-1
d_call: .
j_call: TRBJ1-2

cdr3_aa: CASSETDSRNQPQHF
cdr3_nt: TGTGCCAGCAGTGAGACCGACAGCCGCAATCAGCCCCAGCATTTT
clone_size: .
v_call: TRBV2
d_call: .
j_call: TRBJ1-5

cdr3_aa: CASSQLRSGSGNTIYF
cdr3_nt: TGTGCCAGCAGCCAACTTCGCTCTGGCTCTGGAAACACCATATATTTT
clone_size: .
v_call: TRBV5-6
d_call: .
j_call: TRBJ1-3

cdr3_aa: CASSYRPRGQGLYSNQPQHF
cdr3_nt: TGTGCCAGCAGTTATCGACCTAGAGGACAGGGCCTTTATAGCAATCAGCCCCAGCATTTT
clone_size: .
v_call: TRBV6-2/TRBV6-3
d_call: TRBD1
j_call: TRBJ1-5